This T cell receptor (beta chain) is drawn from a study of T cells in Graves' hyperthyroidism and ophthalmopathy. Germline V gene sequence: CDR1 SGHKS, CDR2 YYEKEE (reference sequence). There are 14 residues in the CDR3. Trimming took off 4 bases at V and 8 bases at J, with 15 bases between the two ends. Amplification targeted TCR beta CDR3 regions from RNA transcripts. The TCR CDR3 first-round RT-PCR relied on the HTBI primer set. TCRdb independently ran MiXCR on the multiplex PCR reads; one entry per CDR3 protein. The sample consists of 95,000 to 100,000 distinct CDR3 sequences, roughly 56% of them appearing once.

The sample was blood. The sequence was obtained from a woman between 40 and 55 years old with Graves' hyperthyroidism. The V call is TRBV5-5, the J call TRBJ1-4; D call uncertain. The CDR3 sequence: CASSRGPREEKLFF. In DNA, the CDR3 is TGTGCCAGCAGCCGCGGCCCAAGGGAGGAAAAACTGTTTTTT.